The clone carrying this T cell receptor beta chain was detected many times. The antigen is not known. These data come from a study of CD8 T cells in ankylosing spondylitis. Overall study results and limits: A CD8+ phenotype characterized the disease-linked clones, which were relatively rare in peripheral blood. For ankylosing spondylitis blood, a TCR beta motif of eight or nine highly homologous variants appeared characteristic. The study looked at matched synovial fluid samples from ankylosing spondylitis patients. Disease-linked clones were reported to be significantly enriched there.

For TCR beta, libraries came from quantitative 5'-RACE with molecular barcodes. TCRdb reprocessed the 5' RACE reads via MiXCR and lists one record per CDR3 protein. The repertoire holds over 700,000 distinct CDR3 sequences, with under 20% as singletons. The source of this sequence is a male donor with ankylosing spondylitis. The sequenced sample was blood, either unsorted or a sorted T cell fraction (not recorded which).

The CDR3 DNA sequence: TGTGCATCTACCCAGGGGGATTCAGAGACCCAGTACTTC. The encoded protein is CASTQGDSETQYF. V gene TRBV10-3 combines with J gene TRBJ2-5; 7 bases agree with TRBD1. This CDR3 region has 13 residues. Per the germline V gene, CDR1 is ENHRY and CDR2 is SYGVKD.